The 10 T cell receptor beta chains below all came from one sample that was sequenced in a study of human T cells and chemical hapten exposure. TCRdb recomputed calls from the RACE reads with MiXCR, one row per CDR3 protein. The sample lists around 53,000 distinct CDR3 sequences, around 9% seen once, with less than 5% in the top ten. Sample time point: patch test 1, 2 weeks after DPC sensitization. Noted treatment: therapeutic diphenylcyclopropenone sensitization with weekly scalp DPC. The sequenced sample was whole blood, obtained in connection with sensitization to the hapten diphenylcyclopropenone (DPC). The receptors stem from a woman aged 45-65 years with alopecia areata. Some clones in this sample may be carry-over from other donors' samples.

The gene calls are TRBV20-1 and TRBJ1-5; D ambiguous. V was cut by 6 bases and J by 10 bases, with 22 bases left in between. From germline, CDR1 is DFQATT and CDR2 SNEGSKA (reference sequence). The length of the CDR3 is 14 residues. CDR3 sequence (DNA): TGCAGTGCCCTGTCAGGACGAGAGAATAAACCCCAGCATTTT. Amino acids: CSALSGRENKPQHF.

This clonotype rates as medium-sized. The chain is built from TRBV20-1 and TRBJ1-5; 8 nucleotides agree with TRBD1. This CDR3 is built from 14 residues. CDR1 and CDR2 from the germline V gene are DFQATT and SNEGSKA (reference sequence). V shed 5 bases and J 4 bases; nucleotides not matched to a gene: 7. The chain's CDR3 is CSALGTGGNQPQHF. The CDR3 nucleotides read TGCAGTGCTCTCGGGACAGGCGGAAATCAGCCCCAGCATTTT.

There are many counts of this clonotype. The chain combines TRBV20-1 with TRBJ1-6, with D possibly matching TRBD1 (5 bases). V gave up 4 bases and J gave up 13 bases, with 17 bases separating them. The CDR3 covers 13 residues. Per germline, CDR1 DFQATT and CDR2 SNEGSKA (reference sequence). The CDR3 DNA reads TGCAGTGCTACCGGGACGGTGGAATCGCCCCTCCACTTT. Translating gives CSATGTVESPLHF.

This clonotype has ten or more counts. The chain is built from TRBV20-1 and TRBJ1-5; D remains unclear. Germline lookup yields CDR1 DFQATT and CDR2 SNEGSKA (reference sequence). Deletions cut 2 bases from V and 4 bases from J, with 15 bases between. CDR3 length: 15 residues. CDR3 bases: TGCAGTGCTAGACGCTTCGCAGCCGAAAATCAGCCCCAGCATTTT. This codes for CSARRFAAENQPQHF.

This clonotype was detected ten times or more. CDR3 sequence reads: CASRRRLAGSWSGTDTQYF. The CDR3 nucleotides read TGCGCCAGCAGGCGGAGACTAGCGGGAAGTTGGAGTGGCACAGATACGCAGTATTTT. The chain links TRBV5-1 to TRBJ2-3; 11 bases fit TRBD2. The J segment lost 1 base and the V segment lost 5 bases, leaving 15 bases of the junction unmatched. The CDR3 runs 19 residues. Germline V gene lookup returns CDR1 SGHRS and CDR2 YFSETQ.

This clonotype came up many times. The genes are TRBV4-1 and TRBJ1-5, with TRBD1 identical over 7 bases. The CDR3 has 17 residues. V trimming: 1 base; J trimming: 0 bases; junction bases outside the gene matches: 6. Looked up from germline, CDR1 is MGHRA and CDR2 is YSYEKL. CDR3 loop: CASSQAVGQDSNQPQHF. The CDR3, as DNA: TGCGCCAGCAGCCAAGCGGTTGGACAGGATAGCAATCAGCCCCAGCATTTT.

This clonotype showed up just a few times. The rearrangement uses TRBV5-5 and TRBJ1-1; D is undetermined. The CDR3 is 14 residues long. V lost 0 bases, J lost 1 base, and 7 bases lay in between. Germline V lookup: CDR1 SGHKS, CDR2 YYEKEE (reference sequence). The CDR3 loop reads CASSLGARNTEAFF. Written as DNA, the CDR3 is TGTGCCAGCAGCTTGGGGGCAAGGAACACTGAAGCTTTCTTT.

In this sample, this clonotype turned up many times. V is TRBV6-6 and J is TRBJ2-7, with 14 bases lining up with TRBD2. Germline loops: CDR1 MNHNY, CDR2 SVGAGI (reference sequence). The junction had 10 bases not matched to a gene; V was cut back by 6 bases and J by 6 bases. This CDR3 comprises 16 residues. The DNA of the CDR3 is TGTGCCAGCAGACACCAGGGACTAGCGGGAGTAGGCGAGCAGTACTTC. Translating gives CASRHQGLAGVGEQYF.

The chain combines TRBV28 with TRBJ2-4; no definite D call. The CDR3 extends over 15 amino acids. Trimming took 6 bases from V and 0 from J, leaving 12 bases between them. CDR1 is MDHEN, CDR2 SYDVKM, per germline. The CDR3 sequence is CASSAVQLAKNIQYF. The CDR3 DNA reads as TGTGCCAGCAGCGCGGTTCAACTAGCCAAAAACATTCAGTACTTC.

This clonotype appeared many times. V is TRBV7-9 and J is TRBJ2-7, with a possible D match to TRBD2 (7 bases). The ends were cut back, 5 bases at V and 2 bases at J, with 16 bases in the middle. The germline V gene encodes CDR1 SEHNR and CDR2 FQNEAQ (reference sequence). CDR3 length equals 15 residues. Here the CDR3 reads CASSPSYGGPYEQYF. Written as DNA, the CDR3 is TGTGCCAGCAGCCCGTCCTACGGGGGGCCCTACGAGCAGTACTTC.